This entry features one T cell receptor beta chain sequence. Its antigen is unknown. A read error may account for a junction end that differs from germline. The entry originates in a study of neurological immune-mediated disorders. General study points: HTLV-1-associated myelopathy displayed the greatest TCR clonal expansion, and multiple sclerosis exhibited the smallest, lower than that of healthy controls. According to phylogenetic grouping, one related-CDR3 cluster, a possible signature, contained the repertoires of 18 of 34 multiple sclerosis patients.

Germline-derived CDR1 and CDR2 are SGHAT and FQNNGV. The CDR3 loop spans 15 amino acids. Sorted libraries came from some 1 million CD4+ or CD8+ T cells. Via MiXCR, TCRdb re-called the 5' RACE reads, giving one row per CDR3 protein. The sample has under 11,000 distinct CDR3 sequences, around 21% seen once. The material sequenced was CD8+ T cells from blood. The genes are TRBV11-2 and TRBJ2-3; no reliable D call. The receptor comes from a woman aged 35 to 49 with multiple sclerosis. The CDR3 nucleotides read TGTGCCAGCAGCATAGACCCCGTACCTGCAGATACGCAGTATTTT. Protein sequence: CASSIDPVPADTQYF.